This paragraph covers one TCR beta chain sequence. This sample includes further DNA sequences coding for the same CDR3. The sample comes from a study of shared clonotypes between healthy human individuals. Repertoires were generated with immunoSEQ multiplex PCR, while TCRdb's copy carries only in-frame clones and drops some. Of a few million clones listed, 85% to 95% are singletons. With 0 bases removed from V and 0 bases from J, the gap between germline ends came to 7 bases. Germline V gives CDR1 SGDLS, CDR2 YYNGEE. CDR3 length equals 14 residues. The rearrangement joins TRBV9 to TRBJ2-7; D is possibly TRBD2 (6 bases). The sequencing sample was made of naive CD4+ T cells from PBMCs. The sample's subset: CD45RA+ positively selected. This clonotype was sampled from a man aged 18 to 35 in good health. Some clones in this sample may be carry-over from other donors' samples. The CDR3 protein is CASSVGGNSYEQYF. CDR3 bases: TGTGCCAGCAGCGTAGGCGGGAACTCCTACGAGCAGTACTTC.